Below are 32 T cell receptor beta chains sequenced from a single sample in a study of T cells in tumors after PD-1 blockade. Method: immunoSEQ multiplex PCR; TCRdb's copy keeps in-frame clones and lacks some. This sample has about 47,000 clones; nearly 80% occur once, and the top ten carry over 15%. This specimen was PBMCs, taken before anti-PD-1 treatment. The receptors shown here come from a human donor with basal cell carcinoma.

The chain carries TRBV4-1 and TRBJ2-7, with 12 bases lining up with TRBD1. This CDR3 is built from 15 residues. Germline loops: CDR1 MGHRA, CDR2 YSYEKL. The junction had 5 bases not matched to a gene; V was cut back by 2 bases and J by 6 bases. The CDR3 spells CASSQTGQGAGEQYF. The CDR3 DNA follows: TGCGCCAGCAGCCAAACGGGACAGGGGGCTGGCGAGCAGTACTTC.

The V and J genes are TRBV27 and TRBJ1-1; D gene uncertain. Trimming removed 3 bases from V and 0 bases from J, with 5 bases in between. This CDR3 comprises 13 residues. CDR1 MNHEY and CDR2 SMNVEV come from the germline V gene (reference sequence). This chain's CDR3 is CASSLEMNTEAFF. CDR3 nucleotides: TGTGCCAGCAGTTTGGAGATGAACACTGAAGCTTTCTTT.

The rearrangement links TRBV7-2 to TRBJ2-5, with D tentatively TRBD1 or TRBD2 (6 bases each). The CDR3 is made up of 15 amino acids. Looked up from germline, CDR1 is SGHTA and CDR2 is FQGNSA. Trimming stripped 5 bases from V and 5 bases from J, with 18 bases between. The CDR3 spells CASSPSWGAGETQYF. The CDR3 region has the DNA TGTGCCAGCAGCCCCAGTTGGGGGGCCGGTGAGACCCAGTACTTC. Supplemented by reference TRBV7-2 and TRBJ2-5, the full variable domain reads GAGVSQSPSNKVTEKGKDVELRCDPISGHTALYWYRQSLGQGLEFLIYFQGNSAPDKSGLPSDRFSAERTGGSVSTLTIQRTQQEDSAVYLCASSPSWGAGETQYFGPGTRLLVL.

The chain combines TRBV10-3 with TRBJ1-2; D may be TRBD1 (6 bases). The V end was cut by 10 bases, the J end by 2 bases, with 17 bases between. The CDR3 has 14 residues. CDR1 is ENHRY, CDR2 SYGVKD, per germline. CDR3 sequence (DNA): TGTGCCACCCGGGACACCCTAACCAACTATGGCTACACCTTC. It yields the protein CATRDTLTNYGYTF.

This sequence joins TRBV9 and TRBJ1-1; a weak D match, TRBD1 (5 bases). CDR1 is SGDLS, CDR2 YYNGEE, per germline. Trimming took 0 bases from V and 5 from J, leaving 14 bases between them. The CDR3 has 15 residues. CDR3 sequence (DNA): TGTGCCAGCAGCGTAGATGGCAGGGAATCTACTGAAGCTTTCTTT. This sequence encodes CASSVDGRESTEAFF.

CDR3 in DNA: TGTGCCAGCAGTGAAACTCGGGGGGAGCAGTACTTC. This translates into CASSETRGEQYF. V and J are TRBV2 and TRBJ2-7; perhaps TRBD2 as D (6 bases). The CDR3 is 12 amino acids. V was trimmed by 2 bases and J by 7 bases, leaving 9 bases between them. Germline V CDR1 and CDR2: SNHLY, FYNNEI.

V gene TRBV9 combines with J gene TRBJ1-4; 7 nucleotides align to TRBD1. After removal of 0 bases from V and 5 bases from J, the junction contained 13 bases not matched to a gene. Germline lookup yields CDR1 SGDLS and CDR2 YYNGEE. The CDR3 spans 18 residues. CDR3 sequence reads: CASSVGLLQTGLNEKLFF. The CDR3 nucleotides are TGTGCCAGCAGCGTAGGCCTTCTACAGACAGGGCTGAATGAAAAACTGTTTTTT.

The V gene is TRBV9, the J gene TRBJ2-2; D gene unclear. Germline CDR1 and CDR2: SGDLS and YYNGEE. V was trimmed by 4 bases and J by 2 bases, leaving 6 bases between them. There are 13 residues in the CDR3. The CDR3 DNA reads as TGTGCCAGCAGCCTCGCTAACACCGGGGAGCTGTTTTTT. Protein sequence: CASSLANTGELFF.

The chain joins TRBV18 to TRBJ1-2; no definite D call. Germline CDR1 and CDR2: KGHSH and LQKENI. The CDR3 has 14 amino acids. The ends were cut back, 1 base at V and 2 bases at J, with 8 bases in the middle. CDR3 amino acids: CASSPLEPNYGYTF. DNA of the CDR3: TGTGCCAGCTCACCACTGGAACCGAACTATGGCTACACCTTC.

V usage is TRBV27 and J usage is TRBJ2-3; 7 bases align to TRBD2. J was trimmed by 8 bases and V by 5 bases; bases with no gene match: 19. Per germline, CDR1 MNHEY and CDR2 SMNVEV (reference sequence). This CDR3 has 17 residues. CDR3 DNA sequence: TGTGCCAGCAGTCTTCGACTAAGGGCGGGGGTCTCCGGTACGCAGTATTTT. Translating gives CASSLRLRAGVSGTQYF.

This chain joins TRBV3-1 (or the pseudogene TRBV3-2) and TRBJ2-7; 8 positions agree with TRBD2. The CDR3 loop spans 16 amino acids. Germline trimming cut 3 bases from V and 7 bases from J; bases unmatched to any gene: 14. Germline V gene data show CDR1 as LGHDT and CDR2 as YNNKEL (reference sequence). CDR3 in amino acids: CASSHLGRGGPWEQYF. The CDR3 DNA sequence: TGTGCCAGCAGCCACCTAGGCCGGGGGGGGCCTTGGGAGCAGTACTTC.

The chain has TRBV30 and TRBJ1-1, with a possible D match to TRBD1 (5 bases). V gave up 4 bases and J gave up 6 bases, with 18 bases separating them. CDR1 is GTSNPN, CDR2 SVGIG, per germline (reference sequence). This CDR3 has 14 residues. In nucleotides, the CDR3 is TGTGCCTGGACGAGTGAGGTAGGGGACGCTGAAGCTTTCTTT. Amino acid sequence: CAWTSEVGDAEAFF.

V usage is TRBV29-1 and J usage is TRBJ1-1; TRBD1 is a possible D gene (5 bases). The CDR3 contains 18 residues. Trimming pared 6 bases from V and 0 bases from J, leaving 26 bases between. CDR1 and CDR2 from the germline V gene are SQVTM and ANQGSEA. DNA for the CDR3: TGCAGCGTCAAATTCGGCCCAGGGCCCCATACCTTGAACACTGAAGCTTTCTTT. Translating gives CSVKFGPGPHTLNTEAFF.

This chain links TRBV6-1 with TRBJ1-1, with 9 bases fitting TRBD1. Germline values: CDR1 MNHNS, CDR2 SASEGT. CDR3 length equals 15 residues. J gave up 5 bases and V 3 bases, and 7 bases lay outside the gene matches. In DNA form, the CDR3 reads TGTGCCAGCAGTGATGCCGGGACAGGGATAACTGAAGCTTTCTTT. Encoded protein: CASSDAGTGITEAFF.

The chain carries TRBV28 and TRBJ2-7; no reliable D call. There are 18 residues in the CDR3. CDR1 and CDR2 (germline): MDHEN, SYDVKM. The V end was cut by 5 bases, the J end by 2 bases, with 25 bases between. CDR3 nucleotides: TGTGCCAGCAGTCCACGAAGACTTTCAGGACGGCTAGCCTACGAGCAGTACTTC. Protein sequence: CASSPRRLSGRLAYEQYF.

The chain employs TRBV7-2 and TRBJ1-5; the match to TRBD1 covers 7 bases. The CDR3 loop spans 16 amino acids. In germline, CDR1 is SGHTA, CDR2 FQGNSA. Germline trimming cut 1 base from V and 5 bases from J; bases unmatched to any gene: 8. CDR3 sequence: CASSLGTGGLHQPQHF. The CDR3 DNA reads as TGTGCCAGCAGCTTAGGGACAGGTGGGCTCCATCAGCCCCAGCATTTT.

The chain couples TRBV28 to TRBJ2-7; D is perhaps TRBD2 (5 bases). This CDR3 region has 14 residues. Trimming took 2 bases from V and 5 from J, leaving 13 bases between them. The germline gives CDR1 MDHEN, CDR2 SYDVKM. The CDR3 loop is CASSLRRGIDEQYF. The CDR3 nucleotides are TGTGCCAGCAGTTTACGGCGAGGGATCGACGAGCAGTACTTC.

This chain links TRBV27 with TRBJ1-6; the match to TRBD1 covers 8 bases. The CDR3 is 14 residues long. Germline trimming cut 7 bases from V and 9 bases from J; bases unmatched to any gene: 8. The V gene's germline CDR1 is MNHEY and CDR2 SMNVEV (reference sequence). CDR3 DNA: TGTGCCAGCACTACAGGGGGGAGAGGTTCACCCCTCCACTTT. It is translated as CASTTGGRGSPLHF.

This clone is a singleton in its sample. The chain joins TRBV28 to TRBJ2-5, with D possibly being TRBD2 (6 bases). CDR1 and CDR2 (germline): MDHEN, SYDVKM. V was shortened by 8 bases and J by 7 bases, with 20 bases between the two germline ends. There are 14 residues in the CDR3. CDR3 sequence: CASYSPSEGGTQYF. The CDR3 DNA is TGTGCCAGCTACTCCCCATCGGAGGGAGGGACCCAGTACTTC.

The chain links TRBV5-1 to TRBJ2-1, with TRBD2 as a possible D gene (8 bases). Germline V CDR1 and CDR2: SGHRS, YFSETQ. Trimming took off 3 bases at V and 3 bases at J, with 13 bases between the two ends. The CDR3 totals 15 residues. The CDR3: CASSWRGDSYNEQFF. CDR3 coding DNA: TGCGCCAGCAGCTGGCGGGGGGACAGCTACAATGAGCAGTTCTTC.

The chain uses TRBV27 and TRBJ2-6; TRBD2 matches 13 bases. Per germline, CDR1 MNHEY and CDR2 SMNVEV (reference sequence). The V gene end was trimmed by 6 bases and the J gene end by 0 bases; junction bases not matched to a gene: 2. CDR3 length: 17 residues. The CDR3 here is CASRRLAGGSGANVLTF. The CDR3 nucleotides are TGTGCCAGCAGGAGACTAGCGGGAGGCTCTGGGGCCAACGTCCTGACTTTC. Combining the CDR3 with reference TRBV27 and TRBJ2-6 gives the whole variable domain EAQVTQNPRYLITVTGKKLTVTCSQNMNHEYMSWYRQDPGLGLRQIYYSMNVEVTDKGDVPEGYKVSRKEKRNFPLILESPSPNQTSLYFCASRRLAGGSGANVLTFGAGSRLTVL.

This clone was observed a handful of times. The rearrangement joins TRBV7-9 to TRBJ2-2; possibly TRBD1 or TRBD2 for D (5 bases each). The CDR3 is made up of 18 amino acids. The germline V gene encodes CDR1 SEHNR and CDR2 FQNEAQ (reference sequence). V was pared by 0 bases and J by 7 bases, with 21 bases between. The CDR3 DNA follows: TGTGCCAGCAGCTTAGCGGATACACTGGGACGTAGAAGCGGGGAGCTGTTTTTT. Encoded protein: CASSLADTLGRRSGELFF.

The chain has TRBV5-1 and TRBJ1-4; D uncertain. With 4 bases removed from V and 3 bases from J, the gap between germline ends came to 10 bases. This CDR3 comprises 14 residues. Germline CDR1 reads SGHRS; CDR2 reads YFSETQ. The CDR3 loop reads CASSVSAANEKLFF. The CDR3, as DNA: TGCGCCAGCAGCGTGAGCGCGGCTAATGAAAAACTGTTTTTT. Full variable domain (missing parts from reference TRBV5-1 and TRBJ1-4): KAGVTQTPRYLIKTRGQQVTLSCSPISGHRSVSWYQQTPGQGLQFLFEYFSETQRNKGNFPGRFSGRQFSNSRSEMNVSTLELGDSALYLCASSVSAANEKLFFGSGTQLSVL.

The gene calls are TRBV3-1 (or the pseudogene TRBV3-2) and TRBJ2-7; the D is unclear. Trimming stripped 2 bases from V and 7 bases from J, with 6 bases between. Per the germline V gene, CDR1 is LGHDT and CDR2 is YNNKEL (reference sequence). The CDR3 is 11 residues long. The CDR3 here is CASSQQAEQYF. The CDR3 bases are TGTGCCAGCAGCCAACAGGCAGAGCAGTACTTC.

The gene calls are TRBV2 and TRBJ1-4; 8 bases match TRBD1. Per the germline V gene, CDR1 is SNHLY and CDR2 is FYNNEI. V lost 6 bases to trimming and J lost 4 bases; unmatched junction nucleotides: 7. This CDR3 has 15 amino acids. The CDR3 DNA is TGTGCCAGCAGGGGAGGGACAGGTCGTAATGAAAAACTGTTTTTT. Translated: CASRGGTGRNEKLFF.

This chain joins TRBV28 and TRBJ2-7, with 13 bases aligning to TRBD2. Germline CDR1 and CDR2: MDHEN and SYDVKM. The CDR3 extends over 16 amino acids. V shed 5 bases and J 2 bases; nucleotides not matched to a gene: 6. The CDR3 sequence is CASSLRGLAGAYEQYF. CDR3 nucleotides: TGTGCCAGCAGTCTCCGCGGACTAGCGGGAGCCTACGAGCAGTACTTC.

This CDR3 is CASGTPGANTGELFF. The CDR3 bases are TGTGCTAGTGGTACCCCAGGGGCGAACACCGGGGAGCTGTTTTTT. The V call is TRBV12-5, the J call TRBJ2-2; maybe TRBD1 (6 bases). The germline V and J ends were trimmed by 5 bases and 0 bases, with 10 bases remaining between them. Germline-derived CDR1 and CDR2 are LGHNT and FRNRAP. The CDR3 length is 15 residues.

As for this clone: A junction boundary mismatches the germline segment, possibly from a read error. V is TRBV5-6 and J is TRBJ1-3, with D uncertain. CDR1 and CDR2 from the germline V gene are SGHDT and YYEEEE. This CDR3 has 15 amino acids. The chain's CDR3 is CASRLGLSSGNTIYF. DNA of the CDR3: TGTGCCAGCAGGTTGGGGTTGTCCTCTGGAAACACCATATATTTT.

The table lists this clone with a few counts. A read error may produce the germline difference seen at one junction end. The CDR3 DNA is TGTGCCAGCTCATCACCGGGACAGGGGGGTGCGGGACAGTCCTACAATGAGCAGTTCTTC. As protein: CASSSPGQGGAGQSYNEQFF. The chain uses TRBV18 and TRBJ2-1; 11 bases align to TRBD1. CDR3 length: 20 amino acids. CDR1 KGHSH and CDR2 LQKENI come from the germline V gene.

The chain uses TRBV27 and TRBJ2-7; D gene ambiguous. Looked up from germline, CDR1 is MNHEY and CDR2 is SMNVEV (reference sequence). This CDR3 spans 15 amino acids. V shed 5 bases and J shed 3 bases, with 17 bases lying between them. CDR3: CASSLPSLIHYEQYF. The CDR3 DNA reads as TGTGCCAGCAGTCTTCCTTCACTTATCCACTACGAGCAGTACTTC.

V and J are TRBV24-1 and TRBJ2-2; D may be TRBD2 (5 bases). The CDR3 covers 16 residues. In germline, CDR1 is KGHDR, CDR2 SFDVKD. Trimming removed 10 bases from V and 6 bases from J, with 23 bases in between. The CDR3 protein is CATAAVAPGNPGELFF. In nucleotides, the CDR3 is TGTGCCACGGCCGCTGTGGCTCCGGGAAACCCCGGGGAGCTGTTTTTT.

The gene calls are TRBV6-1 and TRBJ2-3, with D unclear. Trimming removed 5 bases from V and 2 bases from J, with 2 bases in between. CDR1 is MNHNS, CDR2 SASEGT, per germline. The CDR3 sequence is 11 residues long. The DNA of the CDR3 is TGTGCCAGCAGTACCACAGATACGCAGTATTTT. This codes for CASSTTDTQYF.